The rows below give T cell receptor beta chains drawn from one sample of a study of cytomegalovirus exposure and HLA in healthy donors. Profiled with immunoSEQ multiplex PCR; TCRdb holds only in-frame clones, not every one. The table lists 110,000 to 150,000 clones, about 77% of them singletons. The sequencing input was PBMCs. Receptors were obtained from a male donor in good health and CMV-seronegative. The CDR3 runs from the conserved cysteine through the conserved F or W. Each record gives: J gene, D gene, clone size, CDR3 length, V gene, CDR3 protein, CDR3 DNA. The D gene is left open where the match is weak. A row's size may be missing; if present it is once, few, many or a size class.

j_gene: TRBJ2-1
d_gene: TRBD2
abundance: once
len: 16
v_gene: TRBV6-4
CDR3aa: CASSTGGLSSYNEQFF
CDR3nt: TGTGCCAGCAGTACGGGGGGATTAAGCTCCTACAATGAGCAGTTCTTC

j_gene: TRBJ1-2
d_gene: .
abundance: .
len: 11
v_gene: TRBV29-1
CDR3aa: CSVELGLGYTF
CDR3nt: TGCAGCGTTGAATTGGGGCTCGGCTACACCTTC

j_gene: TRBJ1-6
d_gene: .
abundance: .
len: 15
v_gene: TRBV7-9
CDR3aa: CSSSQSNRVNSPLHF
CDR3nt: TGTTCCAGCAGCCAGAGTAACAGGGTGAATTCACCCCTCCACTTT

j_gene: TRBJ2-7
d_gene: .
abundance: .
len: 14
v_gene: TRBV5-4
CDR3aa: CASSRGAGTGEQYF
CDR3nt: TGTGCCAGCAGCCGGGGGGCGGGAACTGGGGAGCAGTACTTC

j_gene: TRBJ2-3
d_gene: TRBD1
abundance: .
len: 15
v_gene: TRBV14
CDR3aa: CASSPGGAGTDTQYF
CDR3nt: TGTGCCAGCAGCCCAGGGGGCGCGGGCACAGATACGCAGTATTTT

j_gene: TRBJ1-5
d_gene: .
abundance: few
len: 11
v_gene: TRBV1
CDR3aa: CTSTGTDSEHF
CDR3nt: TGCACCAGCACCGGGACAGACTCCGAGCATTTT

j_gene: TRBJ1-2
d_gene: .
abundance: once
len: 12
v_gene: TRBV15
CDR3aa: CATSRDLFGYTF
CDR3nt: TGTGCCACCAGCAGAGATCTCTTTGGCTACACCTTC

j_gene: TRBJ2-5
d_gene: TRBD2
abundance: .
len: 16
v_gene: TRBV5-4
CDR3aa: CASSEGLAGGPETQYF
CDR3nt: TGTGCCAGCAGCGAGGGACTAGCGGGGGGGCCCGAGACCCAGTACTTC

j_gene: TRBJ1-2
d_gene: .
abundance: .
len: 14
v_gene: TRBV27
CDR3aa: CASSLSGGERGYTF
CDR3nt: TGTGCCAGCAGTTTAAGTGGGGGGGAGAGAGGCTACACCTTC

j_gene: TRBJ1-1
d_gene: .
abundance: .
len: 15
v_gene: TRBV27
CDR3aa: CASSLKGVRNTEAFF
CDR3nt: TGTGCCAGCAGTTTAAAAGGGGTTCGCAACACTGAAGCTTTCTTT

j_gene: TRBJ2-7
d_gene: .
abundance: .
len: 15
v_gene: TRBV11-3
CDR3aa: CASSEGFQGGYEQYF
CDR3nt: TGTGCCAGCAGCGAGGGGTTTCAGGGGGGCTACGAGCAGTACTTC

j_gene: TRBJ2-3
d_gene: TRBD2
abundance: .
len: 16
v_gene: TRBV9
CDR3aa: CASSLAVLAGTDTQYF
CDR3nt: TGTGCCAGCAGCCTAGCCGTTCTAGCGGGCACAGATACGCAGTATTTT

j_gene: TRBJ1-2
d_gene: TRBD1
abundance: .
len: 13
v_gene: TRBV28
CDR3aa: CASSLDRNYGYTF
CDR3nt: TGTGCCAGCAGTTTGGACAGGAACTATGGCTACACCTTC

j_gene: TRBJ2-3
d_gene: TRBD2
abundance: .
len: 10
v_gene: TRBV2
CDR3aa: CASGGGTQYF
CDR3nt: TGTGCCAGCGGGGGGGGTACGCAGTATTTT

j_gene: TRBJ2-7
d_gene: .
abundance: .
len: 14
v_gene: TRBV10-3
CDR3aa: CAISERGTLYEQYF
CDR3nt: TGTGCCATCAGTGAGCGGGGGACCCTCTACGAGCAGTACTTC

j_gene: TRBJ1-2
d_gene: TRBD1
abundance: .
len: 13
v_gene: TRBV18
CDR3aa: CASSPQGAYGYTF
CDR3nt: TGTGCCAGCTCACCACAGGGGGCGTATGGCTACACCTTC

j_gene: TRBJ2-1
d_gene: TRBD2
abundance: .
len: 15
v_gene: TRBV6-1
CDR3aa: CASRGTSGGYGEQFF
CDR3nt: TGTGCCAGCAGAGGGACTAGCGGGGGGTACGGTGAGCAGTTCTTC

j_gene: TRBJ2-3
d_gene: .
abundance: .
len: 12
v_gene: TRBV5-1
CDR3aa: CASSLAADTQYF
CDR3nt: TGCGCCAGCAGCTTGGCTGCAGATACGCAGTATTTT

j_gene: TRBJ1-1
d_gene: .
abundance: few
len: 13
v_gene: TRBV10-3
CDR3aa: CAIMTAGNTEAFF
CDR3nt: TGTGCCATCATGACGGCGGGGAACACTGAAGCTTTCTTT

j_gene: TRBJ1-2
d_gene: TRBD1
abundance: .
len: 15
v_gene: TRBV7-2
CDR3aa: CASSYPGTGSYGYTF
CDR3nt: TGTGCCAGCAGCTACCCCGGGACAGGGAGCTATGGCTACACCTTC

j_gene: TRBJ1-1
d_gene: .
abundance: .
len: 14
v_gene: TRBV7-9
CDR3aa: CASSPLQGFTEAFF
CDR3nt: TGTGCCAGCAGCCCTCTTCAGGGATTCACTGAAGCTTTCTTT

j_gene: TRBJ2-7
d_gene: TRBD1
abundance: .
len: 16
v_gene: TRBV16
CDR3aa: CASSQLKDRQAYEQYF
CDR3nt: TGTGCCAGCAGCCAACTAAAGGACAGGCAAGCCTACGAGCAGTACTTC

j_gene: TRBJ2-7
d_gene: TRBD2
abundance: few
len: 15
v_gene: TRBV9
CDR3aa: CASSVDEAGGNEQYF
CDR3nt: TGTGCCAGCAGCGTAGATGAAGCGGGGGGGAACGAGCAGTACTTC

j_gene: TRBJ2-5
d_gene: .
abundance: .
len: 14
v_gene: TRBV18
CDR3aa: CASSPPRLEETQYF
CDR3nt: TGTGCCAGCTCACCACCACGACTTGAAGAGACCCAGTACTTC

j_gene: TRBJ2-7
d_gene: TRBD1
abundance: .
len: 15
v_gene: TRBV7-2
CDR3aa: CASSYRTGGTYEQYF
CDR3nt: TGTGCCAGCAGCTACCGGACAGGGGGCACCTACGAGCAGTACTTC

j_gene: TRBJ1-2
d_gene: .
abundance: .
len: 15
v_gene: TRBV18
CDR3aa: CASSPGPGGLYGYTF
CDR3nt: TGTGCCAGCTCACCAGGTCCCGGGGGGCTATATGGCTACACCTTC

j_gene: TRBJ1-6
d_gene: .
abundance: .
len: 14
v_gene: TRBV19
CDR3aa: CASKDGGASSPLHF
CDR3nt: TGTGCCAGTAAGGATGGGGGGGCTAGTTCACCCCTCCACTTT

j_gene: TRBJ2-5
d_gene: TRBD2
abundance: .
len: 14
v_gene: TRBV12-5
CDR3aa: CASGYRGGQETQYF
CDR3nt: TGTGCTAGTGGTTACCGGGGGGGCCAAGAGACCCAGTACTTC

j_gene: TRBJ2-7
d_gene: TRBD1
abundance: .
len: 17
v_gene: TRBV12-5
CDR3aa: CASGFNLGTVSSYEQYF
CDR3nt: TGTGCTAGTGGTTTTAACCTCGGGACAGTCAGCTCCTACGAGCAGTACTTC

j_gene: TRBJ1-6
d_gene: .
abundance: once
len: 13
v_gene: TRBV7-2
CDR3aa: CASSLGGRSPLHF
CDR3nt: TGTGCCAGCAGCTTAGGGGGCCGTTCACCCCTCCACTTT

j_gene: TRBJ1-2
d_gene: .
abundance: .
len: 13
v_gene: TRBV6-5
CDR3aa: CASKVAGDYGYTF
CDR3nt: TGTGCCAGCAAAGTGGCCGGGGACTATGGCTACACCTTC

j_gene: TRBJ2-5
d_gene: .
abundance: few
len: 15
v_gene: TRBV7-9
CDR3aa: CASSFRTNHQETQYF
CDR3nt: TGTGCCAGCAGCTTCCGGACTAACCACCAAGAGACCCAGTACTTC

j_gene: TRBJ2-3
d_gene: TRBD2
abundance: .
len: 19
v_gene: TRBV9
CDR3aa: CASSGGGLAGGDLTDTQYF
CDR3nt: TGTGCCAGCAGCGGGGGGGGACTAGCGGGAGGAGATCTCACAGATACGCAGTATTTT

j_gene: TRBJ1-5
d_gene: TRBD1
abundance: few
len: 14
v_gene: TRBV9
CDR3aa: CASSATGGNQPQHF
CDR3nt: TGTGCCAGCAGCGCGACAGGGGGCAATCAGCCCCAGCATTTT

j_gene: TRBJ1-5
d_gene: .
abundance: .
len: 17
v_gene: TRBV7-8
CDR3aa: CASSPSTASYSNQPQHF
CDR3nt: TGTGCCAGCAGCCCGAGTACAGCTTCCTATAGCAATCAGCCCCAGCATTTT

j_gene: TRBJ2-1
d_gene: TRBD1
abundance: .
len: 14
v_gene: TRBV5-1
CDR3aa: CASSAGTVYNEQFF
CDR3nt: TGCGCCAGCAGCGCAGGGACAGTTTACAATGAGCAGTTCTTC

j_gene: TRBJ1-2
d_gene: TRBD1
abundance: .
len: 16
v_gene: TRBV15
CDR3aa: CATSRVSGTGGYGYTF
CDR3nt: TGTGCCACCAGCAGAGTTTCCGGGACAGGGGGCTATGGCTACACCTTC

j_gene: TRBJ1-5
d_gene: .
abundance: .
len: 15
v_gene: TRBV6-5
CDR3aa: CASSGRENSNQPQHF
CDR3nt: TGTGCCAGCAGTGGTCGGGAGAATAGCAATCAGCCCCAGCATTTT

j_gene: TRBJ1-3
d_gene: .
abundance: .
len: 17
v_gene: TRBV12-2
CDR3aa: CASRLVEASYSGNTIYF
CDR3nt: TGTGCAAGTCGCTTAGTAGAGGCTTCGTACTCTGGAAACACCATATATTTT

j_gene: TRBJ1-2
d_gene: TRBD1
abundance: .
len: 14
v_gene: TRBV19
CDR3aa: CASSRTGTGYGYTF
CDR3nt: TGTGCCAGTAGTAGGACAGGGACTGGCTATGGCTACACCTTC

j_gene: TRBJ2-3
d_gene: TRBD2
abundance: .
len: 17
v_gene: TRBV5-4
CDR3aa: CASSLGLAGAMTDTQYF
CDR3nt: TGTGCCAGCAGCCTCGGACTAGCGGGGGCAATGACAGATACGCAGTATTTT

j_gene: TRBJ1-2
d_gene: .
abundance: .
len: 14
v_gene: TRBV27
CDR3aa: CANKGQGWNYGYTF
CDR3nt: TGTGCCAATAAAGGGCAGGGGTGGAACTATGGCTACACCTTC

j_gene: TRBJ2-4
d_gene: TRBD2
abundance: .
len: 18
v_gene: TRBV19
CDR3aa: CASSLGRLAGWAKNIQYF
CDR3nt: TGTGCCAGTAGTCTGGGGAGGCTAGCGGGATGGGCCAAAAACATTCAGTACTTC

j_gene: TRBJ2-7
d_gene: TRBD2
abundance: .
len: 19
v_gene: TRBV2
CDR3aa: CASQFPGGGLAGNPYEQYF
CDR3nt: TGTGCCAGCCAATTCCCAGGGGGTGGACTAGCGGGGAACCCCTACGAGCAGTACTTC

j_gene: TRBJ2-3
d_gene: .
abundance: .
len: 15
v_gene: TRBV6-5
CDR3aa: CASSLADFSTDTQYF
CDR3nt: TGTGCCAGCAGTCTGGCGGACTTCTCCACAGATACGCAGTATTTT

j_gene: TRBJ1-1
d_gene: .
abundance: .
len: 13
v_gene: TRBV7-9
CDR3aa: CASTASQGREAFF
CDR3nt: TGTGCCAGCACCGCGTCGCAGGGTAGGGAAGCTTTCTTT

j_gene: TRBJ2-3
d_gene: .
abundance: .
len: 16
v_gene: TRBV10-1
CDR3aa: CASSDYGRTGTDTQYF
CDR3nt: TGCGCCAGCAGTGACTACGGAAGGACTGGCACAGATACGCAGTATTTT